This TCR beta chain was obtained from a study of blood T cell repertoires in COVID-19. Background on the study: Material from acute and convalescent COVID-19 was sourced from the United States, Italy and Spain. From T cells, B-cell-depleted T cells, or PBMCs came the material, which was cDNA or gDNA.

Adults between about 18 and 95 years of age took part from 20 to 25 US areas. Clinical history reported by participants formed the basis on which cohorts were assigned. V lost 0 bases and J lost 5, with 17 bases in between. Germline CDR1 and CDR2: MGHRA and YSYEKL. The CDR3 extends over 17 amino acids. TCRdb keeps only in-frame clones here, not all; method: immunoSEQ multiplex PCR. Of about 200,000 clones listed, approximately 83% were seen once; the top ten hold 3% to 4%. The sequenced sample consisted of PBMCs or T cells enriched from blood (not recorded which). The chain joins TRBV4-1 to TRBJ1-5; D possibly corresponds to TRBD1 (5 bases). The receptor comes from a woman aged 35 to 49 with acute COVID-19. In nucleotides, the CDR3 is TGCGCCAGCAGCCAAGATCGAAGGGGAGGGCTCGATCAGCCCCAGCATTTT. Translation gives CASSQDRRGGLDQPQHF.